These 3 T cell receptor beta chains originate from one sample sequenced in a study of T cell repertoires in cytomegalovirus infection. Their target antigens are unknown. One entry per CDR3 protein results from TCRdb running MiXCR on the reads. The sample has approximately 990,000 distinct CDR3 sequences; less than 40% are singletons. The sample consisted of cultured CD8+ T cells from PBMCs, taken from culture after CMV antigen stimulation. These receptors were taken from a human donor in good health (CMV status not recorded). Some clones in this sample may be carry-over from other donors' samples.

The chain uses TRBV7-6 and TRBJ1-5; D is unresolved. Germline values: CDR1 SGHVS, CDR2 FNYEAQ. This CDR3 is 16 amino acids long. Trimming took off 1 base at V and 4 bases at J, with 14 bases between the two ends. The CDR3 DNA follows: TGTGCCAGCAGCTTAGGAGCAGGCGCGGCGAATCAGCCCCAGCATTTT. Its protein product is CASSLGAGAANQPQHF.

This clonotype was seen only a few times. The V call is TRBV12-5, the J call TRBJ2-1, with D possibly called TRBD1 or TRBD2 (7 bases each). This CDR3 has 18 residues. Germline CDR1 is LGHNT and CDR2 is FRNRAP. V lost 6 bases and J 10 bases, leaving 31 bases between the germline ends. CDR3 loop: CASGRGGDSGPNQGEQFF. The DNA of the CDR3 is TGTGCTAGTGGCAGGGGGGGAGATTCGGGACCAAATCAAGGGGAGCAGTTCTTC.

This sequence joins TRBV2 and TRBJ2-3; D is unclear. The CDR3 runs 11 residues. V shed 3 bases and J shed 5 bases, with 3 bases lying between them. The germline V gene encodes CDR1 SNHLY and CDR2 FYNNEI. CDR3 protein: CASSDVDTQYF. The CDR3 coding sequence is TGTGCCAGCAGTGATGTAGATACGCAGTATTTT.